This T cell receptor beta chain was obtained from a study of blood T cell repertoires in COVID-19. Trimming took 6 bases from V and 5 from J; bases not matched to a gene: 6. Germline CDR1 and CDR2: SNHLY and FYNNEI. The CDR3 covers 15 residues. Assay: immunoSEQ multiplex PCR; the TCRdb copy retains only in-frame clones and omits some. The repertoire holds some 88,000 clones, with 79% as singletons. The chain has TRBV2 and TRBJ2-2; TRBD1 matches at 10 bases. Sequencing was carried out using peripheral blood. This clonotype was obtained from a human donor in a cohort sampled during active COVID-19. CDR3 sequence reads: CASRKGQGWTGELFF. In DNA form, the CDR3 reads TGTGCCAGCAGGAAGGGACAGGGGTGGACCGGGGAGCTGTTTTTT. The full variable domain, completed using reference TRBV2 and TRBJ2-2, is EPEVTQTPSHQVTQMGQEVILRCVPISNHLYFYWYRQILGQKVEFLVSFYNNEISEKSEIFDDQFSVERPDGSNFTLKIRSTKLEDSAMYFCASRKGQGWTGELFFGEGSRLTVL.